This TCR beta chain was sequenced for a study of T-cell reconstitution after alpha-beta-depleted transplantation in children. Ten or more counts support this clonotype. What it binds is unknown. The TCRbeta library incorporated unique molecular identifiers. TCRdb independently ran MiXCR on the PCR reads; one entry per CDR3 protein. The sample has 95,000 to 150,000 distinct CDR3 sequences; approximately 22% are singletons. The CDR3 is 15 residues long. Germline CDR1 reads SGHKS; CDR2 reads YYEKEE (reference sequence). The V and J ends lost 4 bases and 0 bases respectively, with 12 bases between them. General study findings and limits: As was reported, about two months after transplant, alpha-beta T cells came from several hundred expanded graft clones. Most T-cell counts and diversity one year after the transplant came from T cells that were newly produced.

The rearrangement joins TRBV5-5 to TRBJ2-3; D is ambiguous. The receptor was isolated from a male patient aged 2-15 years who had a stem cell transplant for chronic granulomatous disease, so the T cells may come from the graft donor. The starting material was PBMCs, mostly from graft donor cells, obtained 180 days after TCRalphabeta/CD19-depleted stem cell transplant. The CDR3 DNA sequence: TGTGCCAGCAGCGCCCAAGGGCGGAGCACAGATACGCAGTATTTT. Translated, it gives CASSAQGRSTDTQYF.